A single T cell receptor beta chain is shown here with its context. This entry comes from a study of OX40 agonist ivuxolimab in advanced cancers. Overall study: Recorded diagnoses for dose-escalation patients were hepatocellular carcinoma, melanoma, renal cell or head and neck cancer.

Germline CDR1 and CDR2: SGHNT and YENEEA. The CDR3 runs to 12 residues. V lost 5 bases to trimming and J lost 5 bases, with 7 bases between them. This table comes from immunoSEQ multiplex PCR, and its TCRdb copy is limited to in-frame clones, with some not included. The sample lists about 24,000 clones; 75% to 90% were seen once. This clonotype was sampled from an adult with an advanced solid tumor such as melanoma, head and neck, liver or kidney cancer. Sequenced material: CD4+ or CD8+ T cells sorted from blood, taken in a trial of the OX40 agonist ivuxolimab. The genes are TRBV11-3 and TRBJ2-1; D not resolved. CDR3 sequence reads: CASSGWNNEQFF. In DNA form, the CDR3 reads TGTGCCAGCAGCGGGTGGAACAATGAGCAGTTCTTC.